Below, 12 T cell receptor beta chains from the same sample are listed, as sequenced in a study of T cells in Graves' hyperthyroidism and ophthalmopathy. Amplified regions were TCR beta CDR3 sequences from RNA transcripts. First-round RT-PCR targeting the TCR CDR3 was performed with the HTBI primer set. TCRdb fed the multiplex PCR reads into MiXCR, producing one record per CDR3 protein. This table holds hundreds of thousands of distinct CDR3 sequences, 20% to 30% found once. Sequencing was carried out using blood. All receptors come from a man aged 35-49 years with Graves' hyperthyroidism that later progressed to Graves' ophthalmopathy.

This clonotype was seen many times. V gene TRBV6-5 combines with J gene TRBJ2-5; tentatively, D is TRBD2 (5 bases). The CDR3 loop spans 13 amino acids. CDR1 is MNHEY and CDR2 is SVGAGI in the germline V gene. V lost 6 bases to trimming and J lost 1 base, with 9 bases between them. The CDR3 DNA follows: TGTGCCAGCAGCCGGACTTTCCAAGAGACCCAGTACTTC. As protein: CASSRTFQETQYF.

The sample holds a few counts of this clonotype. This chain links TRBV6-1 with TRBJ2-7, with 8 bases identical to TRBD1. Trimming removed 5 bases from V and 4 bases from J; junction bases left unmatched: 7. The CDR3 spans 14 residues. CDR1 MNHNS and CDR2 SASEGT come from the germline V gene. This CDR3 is CASSRTGLGYEQYF. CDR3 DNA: TGTGCCAGCAGTCGGACAGGGCTCGGATACGAGCAGTACTTC.

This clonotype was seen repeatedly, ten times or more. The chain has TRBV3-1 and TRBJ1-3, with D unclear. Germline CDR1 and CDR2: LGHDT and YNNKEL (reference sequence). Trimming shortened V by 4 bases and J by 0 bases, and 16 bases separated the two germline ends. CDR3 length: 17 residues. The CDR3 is CASSLAPEMGSGNTIYF. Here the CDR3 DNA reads TGTGCCAGCAGCCTTGCCCCCGAGATGGGCTCTGGAAACACCATATATTTT.

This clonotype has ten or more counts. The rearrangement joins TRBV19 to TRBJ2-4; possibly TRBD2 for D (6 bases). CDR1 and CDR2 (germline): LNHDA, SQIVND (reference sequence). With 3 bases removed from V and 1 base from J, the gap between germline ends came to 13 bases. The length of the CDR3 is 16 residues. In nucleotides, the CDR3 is TGTGCCAGTAGTATTGTTTCGGGAGTGGCCAAAAACATTCAGTACTTC. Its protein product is CASSIVSGVAKNIQYF.

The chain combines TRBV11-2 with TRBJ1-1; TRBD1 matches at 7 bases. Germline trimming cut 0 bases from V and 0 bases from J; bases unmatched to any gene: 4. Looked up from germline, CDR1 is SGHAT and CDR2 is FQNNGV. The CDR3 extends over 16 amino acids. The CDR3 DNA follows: TGTGCCAGCAGCTTAGATCAGGGGGGGATGAACACTGAAGCTTTCTTT. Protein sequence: CASSLDQGGMNTEAFF.

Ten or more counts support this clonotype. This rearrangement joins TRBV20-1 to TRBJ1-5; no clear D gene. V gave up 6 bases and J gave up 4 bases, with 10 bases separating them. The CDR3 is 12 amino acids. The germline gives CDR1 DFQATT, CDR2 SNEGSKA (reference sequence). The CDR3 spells CSARRENQPQHF. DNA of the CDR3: TGCAGTGCCAGACGGGAGAATCAGCCCCAGCATTTT.

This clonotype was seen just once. The CDR3 spells CASRISGDREQFF. The CDR3 DNA reads TGTGCCAGCCGAATTAGCGGGGACAGGGAGCAGTTCTTC. The chain carries TRBV2 and TRBJ2-1; either TRBD1 or TRBD2 may fit D (8 bases each). V was clipped by 8 bases and J by 10 bases, with 18 bases between them. Germline lookup yields CDR1 SNHLY and CDR2 FYNNEI. This CDR3 is 13 amino acids long. The full variable domain, rest sourced from reference TRBV2 and TRBJ2-1, is EPEVTQTPSHQVTQMGQEVILRCVPISNHLYFYWYRQILGQKVEFLVSFYNNEISEKSEIFDDQFSVERPDGSNFTLKIRSTKLEDSAMYFCASRISGDREQFFGPGTRLTVL.

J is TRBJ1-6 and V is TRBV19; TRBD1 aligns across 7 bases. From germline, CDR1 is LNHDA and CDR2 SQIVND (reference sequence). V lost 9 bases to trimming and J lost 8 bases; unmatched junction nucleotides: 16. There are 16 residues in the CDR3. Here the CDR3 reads CASSEKRDSDDSPLHF. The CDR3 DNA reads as TGTGCCAGCAGTGAGAAGCGGGACAGCGACGATTCACCCCTCCACTTT.

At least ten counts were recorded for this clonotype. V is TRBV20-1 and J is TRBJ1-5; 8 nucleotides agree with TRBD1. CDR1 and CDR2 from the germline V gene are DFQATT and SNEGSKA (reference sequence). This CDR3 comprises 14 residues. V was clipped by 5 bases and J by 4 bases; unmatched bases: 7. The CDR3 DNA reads TGCAGTGCTTCGACAGGGGCGTTAAATCAGCCCCAGCATTTT. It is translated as CSASTGALNQPQHF.

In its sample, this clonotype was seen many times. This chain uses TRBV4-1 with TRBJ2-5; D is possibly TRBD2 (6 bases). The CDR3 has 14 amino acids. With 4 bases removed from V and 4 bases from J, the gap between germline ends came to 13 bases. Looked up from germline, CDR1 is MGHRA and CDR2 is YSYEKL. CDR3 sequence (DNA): TGCGCCAGCAGCCTTAGCGGCGGGGCAGAGACCCAGTACTTC. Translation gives CASSLSGGAETQYF.

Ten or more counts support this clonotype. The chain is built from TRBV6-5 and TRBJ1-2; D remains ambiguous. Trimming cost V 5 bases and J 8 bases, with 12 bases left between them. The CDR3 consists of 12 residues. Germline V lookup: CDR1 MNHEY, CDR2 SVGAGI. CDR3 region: CASSPYTSGYTF. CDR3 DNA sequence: TGTGCCAGCAGTCCATACACCTCAGGCTACACCTTC.

CDR3 amino acids: CASSGTWDRGANYGYTF. CDR3 in DNA: TGTGCCAGCAGTGGTACTTGGGACAGGGGAGCTAACTATGGCTACACCTTC. This chain links TRBV6-1 with TRBJ1-2, with 10 bases that match TRBD1. Germline CDR1 MNHNS, CDR2 SASEGT. The CDR3 spans 17 residues. Unmatched junction bases numbered 8, after V lost 4 bases and J lost 0 bases.